This T cell receptor beta chain is drawn from a study of T cell repertoires in cytomegalovirus infection. Study background: An indication of both CMV infection and matching HLA type came from public TCR beta signatures.

As for this clonotype: Its antigen is still unknown.

Trimming took 6 bases from V and 3 from J; bases not matched to a gene: 5. This CDR3 spans 14 amino acids. The germline V gene encodes CDR1 DFQATT and CDR2 SNEGSKA (reference sequence). TCRdb independently ran MiXCR on the reads; one entry per CDR3 protein. The table has fewer than 200,000 distinct CDR3 sequences, over 13% seen once. Study observations and caveats: Clonotypes of TCR beta that were HLA-C-restricted and CMV-specific dominated the ex vivo response. Carriage of CMV together with the relevant HLA was identifiable through cumulative public TCR beta family frequency.

The gene calls are TRBV20-1 and TRBJ2-3; 11 nucleotides match TRBD1. The clonotype comes from a human donor in good health (CMV status not recorded). Some clones in this sample may be carry-over from other donors' samples. The sample consisted of PBMCs. CDR3 amino acids: CSAPGQGVTDTQYF. Here the CDR3 DNA reads TGCAGTGCGCCGGGACAGGGGGTAACAGATACGCAGTATTTT.